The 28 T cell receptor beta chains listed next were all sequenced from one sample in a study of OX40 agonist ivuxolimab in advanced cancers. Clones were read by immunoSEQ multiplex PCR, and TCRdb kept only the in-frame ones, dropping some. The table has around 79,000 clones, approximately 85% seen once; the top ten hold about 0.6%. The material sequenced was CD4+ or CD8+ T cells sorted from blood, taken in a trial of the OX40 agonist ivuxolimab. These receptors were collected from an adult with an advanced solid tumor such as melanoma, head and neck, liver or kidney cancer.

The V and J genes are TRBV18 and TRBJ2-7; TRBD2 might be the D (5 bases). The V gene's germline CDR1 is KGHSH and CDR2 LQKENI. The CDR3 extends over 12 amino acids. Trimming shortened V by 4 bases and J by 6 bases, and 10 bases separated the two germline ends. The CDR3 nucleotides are TGTGCCAGCTCACTGGGAGCAGGCGAGCAGTACTTC. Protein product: CASSLGAGEQYF.

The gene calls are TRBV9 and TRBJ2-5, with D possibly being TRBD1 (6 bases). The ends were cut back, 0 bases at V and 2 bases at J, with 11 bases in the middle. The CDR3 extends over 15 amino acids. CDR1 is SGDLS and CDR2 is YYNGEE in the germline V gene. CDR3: CASSVGGQEQETQYF. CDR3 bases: TGTGCCAGCAGCGTAGGGGGGCAGGAGCAAGAGACCCAGTACTTC. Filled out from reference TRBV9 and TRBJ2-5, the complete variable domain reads DSGVTQTPKHLITATGQRVTLRCSPRSGDLSVYWYQQSLDQGLQFLIQYYNGEERAKGNILERFSAQQFPDLHSELNLSSLELGDSALYFCASSVGGQEQETQYFGPGTRLLVL.

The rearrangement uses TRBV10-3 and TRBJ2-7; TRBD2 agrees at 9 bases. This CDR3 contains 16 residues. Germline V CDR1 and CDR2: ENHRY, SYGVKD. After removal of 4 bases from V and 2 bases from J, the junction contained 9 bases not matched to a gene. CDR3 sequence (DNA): TGTGCCATCAGTGTGCAGCGGGGGGTACCGACCTACGAGCAGTACTTC. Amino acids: CAISVQRGVPTYEQYF.

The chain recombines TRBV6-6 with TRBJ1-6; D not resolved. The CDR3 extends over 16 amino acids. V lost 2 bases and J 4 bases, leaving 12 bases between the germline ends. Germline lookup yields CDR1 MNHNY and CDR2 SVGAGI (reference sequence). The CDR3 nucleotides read TGTGCCAGCAGTTACGGGCAGGTCCCTTATAATTCACCCCTCCACTTT. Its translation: CASSYGQVPYNSPLHF.

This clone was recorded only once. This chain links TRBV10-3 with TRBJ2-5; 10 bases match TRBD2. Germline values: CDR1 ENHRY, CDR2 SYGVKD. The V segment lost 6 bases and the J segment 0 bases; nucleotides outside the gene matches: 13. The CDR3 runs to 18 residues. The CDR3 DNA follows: TGTGCCATCAGGGTAAGGCTAGCGGGGGCTATGTACCAAGAGACCCAGTACTTC. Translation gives CAIRVRLAGAMYQETQYF.

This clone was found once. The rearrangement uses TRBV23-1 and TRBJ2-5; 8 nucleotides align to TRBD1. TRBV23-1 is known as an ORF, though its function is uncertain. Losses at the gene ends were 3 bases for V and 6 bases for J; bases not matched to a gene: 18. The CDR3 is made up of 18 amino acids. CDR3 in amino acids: CASSHSDPAGGFVKTQYF. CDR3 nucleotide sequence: TGCGCCAGCAGTCACTCTGATCCGGCAGGGGGCTTCGTTAAGACCCAGTACTTC.

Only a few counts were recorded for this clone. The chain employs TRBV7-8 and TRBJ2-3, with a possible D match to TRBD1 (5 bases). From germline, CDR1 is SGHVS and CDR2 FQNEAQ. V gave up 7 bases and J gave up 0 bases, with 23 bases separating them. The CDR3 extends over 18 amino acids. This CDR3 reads CASNPRGSSSTSTDTQYF. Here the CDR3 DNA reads TGTGCCAGCAACCCAAGGGGTAGCTCGTCCACTAGCACAGATACGCAGTATTTT.

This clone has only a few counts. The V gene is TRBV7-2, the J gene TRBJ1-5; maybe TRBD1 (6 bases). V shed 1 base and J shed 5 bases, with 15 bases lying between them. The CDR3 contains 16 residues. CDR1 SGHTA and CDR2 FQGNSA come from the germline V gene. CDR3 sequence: CASSLVQGSIDQPQHF. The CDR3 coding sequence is TGTGCCAGCAGCTTAGTTCAGGGGAGTATCGATCAGCCCCAGCATTTT.

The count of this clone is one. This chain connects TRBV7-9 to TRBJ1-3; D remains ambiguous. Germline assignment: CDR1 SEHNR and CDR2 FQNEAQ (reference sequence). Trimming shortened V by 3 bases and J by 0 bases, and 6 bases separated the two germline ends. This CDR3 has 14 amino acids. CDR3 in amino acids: CASSLRASGNTIYF. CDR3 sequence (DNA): TGTGCCAGCAGCTTGCGGGCCTCTGGAAACACCATATATTTT.

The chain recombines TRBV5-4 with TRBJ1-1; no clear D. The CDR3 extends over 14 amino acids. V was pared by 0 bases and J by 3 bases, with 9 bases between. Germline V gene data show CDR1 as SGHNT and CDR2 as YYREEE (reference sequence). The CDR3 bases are TGTGCCAGCAGCTTGGGCGTGTCGGACACTGAAGCTTTCTTT. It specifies CASSLGVSDTEAFF.

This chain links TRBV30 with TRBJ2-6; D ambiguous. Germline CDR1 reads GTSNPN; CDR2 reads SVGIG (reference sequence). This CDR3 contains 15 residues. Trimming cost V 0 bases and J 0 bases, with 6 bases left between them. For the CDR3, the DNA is TGTGCCTGGAGTGTAGGGTTCTCTGGGGCCAACGTCCTGACTTTC. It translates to CAWSVGFSGANVLTF.

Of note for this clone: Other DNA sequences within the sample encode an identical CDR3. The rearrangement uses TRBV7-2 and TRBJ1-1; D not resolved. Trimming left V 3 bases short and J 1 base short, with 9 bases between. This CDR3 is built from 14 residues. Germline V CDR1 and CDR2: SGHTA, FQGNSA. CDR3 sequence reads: CASSFGMGNTEAFF. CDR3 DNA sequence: TGTGCCAGCAGCTTTGGGATGGGGAACACTGAAGCTTTCTTT.

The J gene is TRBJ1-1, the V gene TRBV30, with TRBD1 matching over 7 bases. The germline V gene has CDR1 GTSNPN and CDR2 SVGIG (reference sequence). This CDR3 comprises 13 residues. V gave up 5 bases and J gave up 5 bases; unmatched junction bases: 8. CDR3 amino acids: CAWARQGQTEAFF. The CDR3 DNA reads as TGTGCCTGGGCCCGACAGGGTCAAACTGAAGCTTTCTTT.

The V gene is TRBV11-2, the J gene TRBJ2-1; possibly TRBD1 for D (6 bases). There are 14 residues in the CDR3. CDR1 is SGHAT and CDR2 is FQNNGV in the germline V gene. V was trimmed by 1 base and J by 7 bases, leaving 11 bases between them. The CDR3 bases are TGTGCCAGCAGCTTAGCACAAAGGGGGAATGAGCAGTTCTTC. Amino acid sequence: CASSLAQRGNEQFF.

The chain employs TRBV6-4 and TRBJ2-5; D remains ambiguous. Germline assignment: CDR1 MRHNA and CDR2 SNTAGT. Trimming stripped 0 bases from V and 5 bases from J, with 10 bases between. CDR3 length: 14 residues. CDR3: CASSDSPGGETQYF. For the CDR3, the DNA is TGTGCCAGCAGTGACTCACCCGGTGGGGAGACCCAGTACTTC.

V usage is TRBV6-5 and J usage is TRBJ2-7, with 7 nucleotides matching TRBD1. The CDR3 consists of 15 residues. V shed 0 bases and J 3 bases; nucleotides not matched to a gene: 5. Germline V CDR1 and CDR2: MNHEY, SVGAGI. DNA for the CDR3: TGTGCCAGCAGTTACTCTGGGACAGAGAGCTACGAGCAGTACTTC. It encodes CASSYSGTESYEQYF.

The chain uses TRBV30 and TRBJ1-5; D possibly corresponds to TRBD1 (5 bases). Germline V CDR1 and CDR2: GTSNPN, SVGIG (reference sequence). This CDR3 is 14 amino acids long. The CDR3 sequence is CTPMRGGNHQPQHF. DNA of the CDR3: TGTACACCAATGCGGGGGGGGAACCATCAGCCCCAGCATTTT.

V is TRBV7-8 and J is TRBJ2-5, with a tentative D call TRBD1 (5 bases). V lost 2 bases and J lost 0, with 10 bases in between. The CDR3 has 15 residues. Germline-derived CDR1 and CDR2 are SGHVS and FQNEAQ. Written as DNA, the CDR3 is TGTGCCAGCAGCTTATCCGCAGGGTACCAAGAGACCCAGTACTTC. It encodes CASSLSAGYQETQYF.

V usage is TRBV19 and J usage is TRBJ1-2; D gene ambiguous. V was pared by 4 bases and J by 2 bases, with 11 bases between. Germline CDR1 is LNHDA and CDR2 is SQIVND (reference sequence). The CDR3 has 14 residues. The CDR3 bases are TGTGCCAGTAGTAAAGGATCAGTGAACTATGGCTACACCTTC. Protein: CASSKGSVNYGYTF.

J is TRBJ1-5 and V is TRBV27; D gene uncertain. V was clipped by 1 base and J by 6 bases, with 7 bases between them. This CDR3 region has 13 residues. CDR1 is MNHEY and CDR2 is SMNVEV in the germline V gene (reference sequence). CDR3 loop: CASSLFWGQPQHF. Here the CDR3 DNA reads TGTGCCAGCAGTTTATTTTGGGGTCAGCCCCAGCATTTT.

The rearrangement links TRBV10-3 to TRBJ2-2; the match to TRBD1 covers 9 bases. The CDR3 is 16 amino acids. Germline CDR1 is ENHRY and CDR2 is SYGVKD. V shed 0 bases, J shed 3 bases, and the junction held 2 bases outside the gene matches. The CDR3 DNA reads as TGTGCCATCAGTGAGTCGAGGACAGGGGACACCGGGGAGCTGTTTTTT. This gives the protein CAISESRTGDTGELFF.

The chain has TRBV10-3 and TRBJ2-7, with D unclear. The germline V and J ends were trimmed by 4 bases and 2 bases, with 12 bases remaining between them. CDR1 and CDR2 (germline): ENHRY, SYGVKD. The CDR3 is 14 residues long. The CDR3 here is CAISGSAITYEQYF. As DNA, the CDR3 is TGTGCCATCAGTGGGTCAGCAATAACCTACGAGCAGTACTTC.

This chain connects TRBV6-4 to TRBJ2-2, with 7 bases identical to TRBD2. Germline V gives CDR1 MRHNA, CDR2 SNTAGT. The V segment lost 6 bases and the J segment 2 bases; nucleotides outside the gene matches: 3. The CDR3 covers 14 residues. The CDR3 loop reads CASRRDYNTGELFF. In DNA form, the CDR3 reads TGTGCCAGCAGGCGGGACTACAACACCGGGGAGCTGTTTTTT.

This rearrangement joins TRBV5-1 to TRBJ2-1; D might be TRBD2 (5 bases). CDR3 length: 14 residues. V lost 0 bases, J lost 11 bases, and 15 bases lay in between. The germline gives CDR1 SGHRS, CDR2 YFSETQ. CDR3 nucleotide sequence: TGCGCCAGCAGCTTGGCCGATCGGGGATTTAAGCAGTTCTTC. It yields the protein CASSLADRGFKQFF.

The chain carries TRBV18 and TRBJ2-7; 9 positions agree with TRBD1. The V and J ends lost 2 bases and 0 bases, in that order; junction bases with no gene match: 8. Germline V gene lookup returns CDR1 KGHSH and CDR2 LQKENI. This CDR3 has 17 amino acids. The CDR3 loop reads CASSPNIGTGTSYEQYF. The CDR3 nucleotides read TGTGCCAGCTCACCAAATATTGGGACAGGGACCTCCTACGAGCAGTACTTC. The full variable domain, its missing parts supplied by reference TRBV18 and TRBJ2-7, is NAGVMQNPRHLVRRRGQEARLRCSPMKGHSHVYWYRQLPEEGLKFMVYLQKENIIDESGMPKERFSAEFPKEGPSILRIQQVVRGDSAAYFCASSPNIGTGTSYEQYFGPGTRLTVT.

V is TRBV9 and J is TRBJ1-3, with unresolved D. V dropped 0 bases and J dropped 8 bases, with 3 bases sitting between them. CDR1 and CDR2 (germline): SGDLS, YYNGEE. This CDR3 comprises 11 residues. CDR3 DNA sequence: TGTGCCAGCAGCGTAGGAGACACCATATATTTT. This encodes CASSVGDTIYF.

For the CDR3, the DNA is TGCGCCAGCAGCTTGGCCGGACAGGGCCAAGAGACCCAGTACTTC. Its translation is CASSLAGQGQETQYF. V and J are TRBV5-1 and TRBJ2-5; 8 nucleotides match TRBD1. The V gene end was trimmed by 0 bases and the J gene end by 1 base; junction bases not matched to a gene: 2. The CDR3 loop spans 15 amino acids. Germline V gene lookup returns CDR1 SGHRS and CDR2 YFSETQ.

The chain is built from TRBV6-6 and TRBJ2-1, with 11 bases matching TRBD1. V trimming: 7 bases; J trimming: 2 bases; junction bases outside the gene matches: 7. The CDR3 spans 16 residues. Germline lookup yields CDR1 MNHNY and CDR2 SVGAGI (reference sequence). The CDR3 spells CASNPGQGGTYNEQFF. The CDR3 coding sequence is TGTGCCAGCAACCCGGGACAGGGGGGAACCTACAATGAGCAGTTCTTC.